The rows below give T cell receptor beta chains drawn from one sample of a study of blood T cell repertoires in COVID-19. The table came from immunoSEQ multiplex PCR; TCRdb's copy has only in-frame clones and leaves some out. The sample holds about 200,000 clones, around 81% seen once. Sequenced: PBMCs or T cells enriched from blood (not recorded which). Receptors were obtained from a woman in her forties or fifties with acute COVID-19. Each CDR3 is given with its conserved first and last residue. The D gene is left open where the match is weak. Expanded clones get a size class; other rows say once, few or many, or leave the size out.

d_gene	v_gene	len	abundance	j_gene	CDR3aa	CDR3nt
TRBD2	TRBV27	14	-	TRBJ2-7	CASSPGTRGYEQYF	TGTGCCAGCAGTCCTGGGACTAGGGGATACGAGCAGTACTTC
-	TRBV2	13	-	TRBJ1-2	CASSVAGNYGYTF	TGTGCCAGCAGTGTCGCAGGCAACTATGGCTACACCTTC
-	TRBV5-5	13	-	TRBJ1-1	CASSLNTNTEAFF	TGTGCCAGCAGCCTCAACACAAACACTGAAGCTTTCTTT
TRBD2	TRBV7-2	18	-	TRBJ2-2	CASSKRLAEWWNTGELFF	TGTGCCAGCAGCAAAAGACTAGCGGAGTGGTGGAACACCGGGGAGCTGTTTTTT
TRBD2	TRBV2	15	once	TRBJ2-3	CASSEGGLATDTQYF	TGTGCCAGCAGTGAAGGGGGACTAGCGACAGATACGCAGTATTTT
TRBD2	TRBV4-1	16	-	TRBJ2-1	CASSPPPGGGTNEQFF	TGCGCCAGCAGCCCTCCCCCGGGAGGGGGGACGAATGAGCAGTTCTTC
TRBD1	TRBV30	13	-	TRBJ1-2	CAWSVQGTYGYTF	TGTGCCTGGAGTGTACAGGGGACCTATGGCTACACCTTC
TRBD1	TRBV3-1/TRBV3-2	16	once	TRBJ1-2	CASSQDSVDRARGYTF	TGTGCCAGCAGCCAAGATTCGGTCGACAGGGCGCGTGGCTACACCTTC
TRBD1	TRBV29-1	12	-	TRBJ2-7	CSVGTGSYEQYF	TGCAGCGTGGGGACAGGGTCCTACGAGCAGTACTTC
TRBD2	TRBV28	19	-	TRBJ2-5	CASSFLTSGGPTPQETQYF	TGTGCCAGCAGTTTCCTGACTAGCGGGGGCCCTACTCCACAAGAGACCCAGTACTTC
TRBD1	TRBV5-4	18	-	TRBJ1-2	CASSQGSTGGLIASGYTF	TGTGCCAGCAGCCAAGGGTCCACAGGGGGTTTGATAGCATCCGGCTACACCTTC
-	TRBV7-2	15	-	TRBJ1-6	CASRTGPRGNSPLHF	TGTGCCAGCAGGACTGGCCCCCGGGGTAATTCACCCCTCCACTTT
TRBD2	TRBV19	18	-	TRBJ2-3	CASSSPGTSGFIPDTQYF	TGTGCCAGTAGTTCGCCCGGGACTAGCGGTTTCATTCCGGATACGCAGTATTTT
TRBD1	TRBV18	13	-	TRBJ2-3	CASSPPGQGAQYF	TGTGCCAGCTCACCACCGGGACAGGGAGCGCAGTATTTT
-	TRBV11-2	13	-	TRBJ2-7	CASSQSGGTEQYF	TGTGCCAGCAGCCAAAGCGGAGGGACCGAGCAGTACTTC
-	TRBV19	14	-	TRBJ1-1	CASSTQGGNTEAFF	TGTGCCAGTAGTACCCAAGGGGGGAACACTGAAGCTTTCTTT
-	TRBV5-1	20	-	TRBJ1-1	CASSFRATAGGGTLNTEAFF	TGCGCCAGCAGCTTTCGTGCAACAGCGGGCGGAGGGACCCTGAACACTGAAGCTTTCTTT
TRBD1	TRBV27	15	once	TRBJ2-7	CASSPGTVLRYEQYF	TGTGCCAGCAGCCCTGGGACAGTCCTCCGCTACGAGCAGTACTTC
TRBD2	TRBV7-2	13	-	TRBJ2-3	CASSLDAGGRQYF	TGTGCCAGCAGCTTAGACGCGGGAGGACGGCAGTATTTT
TRBD1	TRBV29-1	14	-	TRBJ1-3	CSVEDTGGGNTIYF	TGCAGCGTTGAAGATACAGGGGGTGGAAACACCATATATTTT
-	TRBV18	14	once	TRBJ2-7	CASSPVLATYEQYF	TGTGCCAGCTCACCGGTCCTAGCGACCTACGAGCAGTACTTC
TRBD1	TRBV7-2	14	once	TRBJ1-2	CASSPGTVPGGYTF	TGTGCCAGCAGCCCGGGGACAGTCCCCGGGGGCTACACCTTC
-	TRBV11-1	14	-	TRBJ1-4	CASSFTPEGEKLFF	TGTGCCAGCAGCTTCACTCCGGAGGGTGAAAAACTGTTTTTT
-	TRBV5-1	13	-	TRBJ2-1	CASSLGQYNEQFF	TGCGCCAGCAGCTTGGGACAGTACAATGAGCAGTTCTTC
-	TRBV12-5	12	few	TRBJ1-2	CASGLGQYGYTF	TGTGCTAGTGGTTTGGGACAGTACGGCTACACCTTC
TRBD1	TRBV2	17	-	TRBJ2-5	CASTSDRVLSPQETQYF	TGTGCCAGCACCTCGGACAGGGTGTTGAGTCCCCAAGAGACCCAGTACTTC
-	TRBV18	15	-	TRBJ1-1	CASSPDWRLNTEAFF	TGTGCCAGCTCACCAGACTGGCGGCTGAACACTGAAGCTTTCTTT
-	TRBV29-1	13	-	TRBJ2-2	CSVDRGRTGELFF	TGCAGCGTTGACAGGGGACGGACCGGGGAGCTGTTTTTT
TRBD2	TRBV7-2	14	-	TRBJ2-7	CASSFGGGQYEQYF	TGTGCCAGCAGCTTTGGGGGGGGTCAATACGAGCAGTACTTC
-	TRBV19	14	-	TRBJ1-1	CASSIFEGNTEAFF	TGTGCCAGTAGTATATTCGAGGGGAACACTGAAGCTTTCTTT
-	TRBV4-1	18	-	TRBJ2-3	CASSQAVIARWRADTQYF	TGCGCCAGCAGCCAAGCCGTTATAGCTAGATGGAGGGCAGATACGCAGTATTTT